Below are 4 T cell receptor beta chains sequenced from a single sample in a study of patients and donors after allogeneic stem cell transplantation. A single record per CDR3 protein comes from TCRdb applying MiXCR to the RT-PCR reads. The sample has about a million distinct CDR3 sequences, roughly 18% seen once; the top ten hold around 6%. The specimen sequenced was blood, either unsorted or a sorted T cell fraction (not recorded which). The receptors come from a human donor who was either an allogeneic HSCT recipient or a stem cell or donor lymphocyte infusion donor (not recorded which). It is not recorded whose cells these are; they may come from a transplant donor.

This chain connects TRBV5-1 to TRBJ1-2; D gene unclear. The V end lost 0 bases, the J end lost 1 base, and 13 bases lay between the germline ends. CDR3 length: 16 residues. Per germline, CDR1 SGHRS and CDR2 YFSETQ. The CDR3 DNA reads TGCGCCAGCAGCTTGGAGTGGTCCCGGGGTAACTATGGCTACACCTTC. This gives the protein CASSLEWSRGNYGYTF.

This chain joins TRBV12-3 or TRBV12-4 and TRBJ2-7; D may be TRBD2 (6 bases). The CDR3 extends over 15 amino acids. Between the trimmed V and J ends, which lost 5 bases and 6 bases, there was a span of 20 bases. The CDR3 reads CASSRGGSIGVEQYF. The CDR3 DNA sequence: TGTGCCAGCAGTCGTGGGGGGAGTATAGGGGTCGAGCAGTACTTC.

This clonotype was seen more than once but under ten times. This chain connects TRBV3-1 to TRBJ1-1, with D tentatively TRBD1 (5 bases). The CDR3 totals 13 residues. From germline, CDR1 is LGHDT and CDR2 YNNKEL (reference sequence). The V end was cut by 0 bases, the J end by 13 bases, with 15 bases between. Here the CDR3 DNA reads TGTGCCAGCAGCCAAGATGCGGGGGTACGGGTTTTCTTT. This codes for CASSQDAGVRVFF. Variable domain in full (rest from reference TRBV3-1 and TRBJ1-1): DTAVSQTPKYLVTQMGNDKSIKCEQNLGHDTMYWYKQDSKKFLKIMFSYNNKELIINETVPNRFSPKSPDKAHLNLHINSLELGDSAVYFCASSQDAGVRVFFGQGTRLTVV.

The table lists this clonotype with a few counts. This chain links TRBV7-2 with TRBJ1-4, with a tentative D call TRBD1 (6 bases). V was cut by 5 bases and J by 8 bases, with 18 bases left in between. CDR3 length: 15 residues. Germline-derived CDR1 and CDR2 are SGHTA and FQGNSA. The CDR3 region has the DNA TGTGCCAGCAGCCCCCAGGTAGGGGGAGACGAAAAACTGTTTTTT. Amino acid sequence: CASSPQVGGDEKLFF. The whole variable domain, remainder taken from reference TRBV7-2 and TRBJ1-4, is GAGVSQSPSNKVTEKGKDVELRCDPISGHTALYWYRQSLGQGLEFLIYFQGNSAPDKSGLPSDRFSAERTGGSVSTLTIQRTQQEDSAVYLCASSPQVGGDEKLFFGSGTQLSVL.